The T cell receptor beta chain under discussion was sequenced for a study of cytomegalovirus exposure and HLA in healthy donors. Study-level results: Diagnosis of cytomegalovirus status made by the classifier reportedly showed high specificity and sensitivity. CMV antigen specificity was confirmed in vitro for a few CMV-associated chains. One later analysis, an examination of the 120 validation repertoires, found that first-cohort TCR clusters tended to co-occur in them.

From the approximately 120-subject validation cohort, which was separate from the roughly 710-subject first cohort, the donors were drawn. Data came from immunoSEQ multiplex PCR; TCRdb stores just in-frame clones and leaves some out. The sample has approximately 82,000 clones; 85% to 95% are singletons. Germline loops: CDR1 MNHEY, CDR2 SMNVEV (reference sequence). V lost 6 bases and J lost 8; bases outside the gene matches: 20. The CDR3 spans 19 residues. Details on this clone: Its antigen is not known.

The sequence was collected from a woman aged 18-35 years in good health and CMV-seronegative. The genes are TRBV27 and TRBJ2-1, with 12 bases identical to TRBD2. Sequenced sample: PBMCs. CDR3 amino acids: CASRRGQGTTSGRLDEQFF. The CDR3 DNA is TGTGCCAGCAGACGAGGACAGGGCACGACTAGCGGGAGACTGGATGAGCAGTTCTTC.